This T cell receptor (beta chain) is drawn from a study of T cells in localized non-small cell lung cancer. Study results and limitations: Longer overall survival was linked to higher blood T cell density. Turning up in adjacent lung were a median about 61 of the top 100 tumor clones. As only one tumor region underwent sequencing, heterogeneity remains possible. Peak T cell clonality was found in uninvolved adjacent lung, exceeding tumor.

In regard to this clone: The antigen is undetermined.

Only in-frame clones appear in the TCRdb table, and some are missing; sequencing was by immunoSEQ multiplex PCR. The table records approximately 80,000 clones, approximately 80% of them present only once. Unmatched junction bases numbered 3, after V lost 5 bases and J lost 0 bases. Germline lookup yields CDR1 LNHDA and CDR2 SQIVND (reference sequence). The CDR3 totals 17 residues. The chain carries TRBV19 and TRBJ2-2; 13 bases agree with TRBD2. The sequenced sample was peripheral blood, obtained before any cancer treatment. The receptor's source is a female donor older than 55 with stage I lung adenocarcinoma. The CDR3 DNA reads TGTGCCAGTAGTCTGACTAGCGGGGGGTCGAACACCGGGGAGCTGTTTTTT. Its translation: CASSLTSGGSNTGELFF.